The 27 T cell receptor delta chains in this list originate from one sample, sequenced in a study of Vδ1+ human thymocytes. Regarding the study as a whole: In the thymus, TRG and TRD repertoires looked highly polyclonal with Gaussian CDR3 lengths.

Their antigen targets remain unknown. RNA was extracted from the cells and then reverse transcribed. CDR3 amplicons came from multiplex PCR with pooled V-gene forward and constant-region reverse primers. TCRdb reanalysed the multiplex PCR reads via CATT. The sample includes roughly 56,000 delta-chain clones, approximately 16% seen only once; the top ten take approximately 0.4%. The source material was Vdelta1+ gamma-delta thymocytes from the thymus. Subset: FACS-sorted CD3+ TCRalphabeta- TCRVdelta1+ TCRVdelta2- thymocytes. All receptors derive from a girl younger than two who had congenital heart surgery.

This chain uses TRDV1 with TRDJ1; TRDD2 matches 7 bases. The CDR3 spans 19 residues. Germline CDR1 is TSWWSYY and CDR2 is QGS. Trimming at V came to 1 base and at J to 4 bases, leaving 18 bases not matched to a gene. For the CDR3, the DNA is TGTGCTCTTGGGGAACCTCCTTCCTTACGGGTTCTCGGGGACGATAAACTCATCTTT. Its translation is CALGEPPSLRVLGDDKLIF.

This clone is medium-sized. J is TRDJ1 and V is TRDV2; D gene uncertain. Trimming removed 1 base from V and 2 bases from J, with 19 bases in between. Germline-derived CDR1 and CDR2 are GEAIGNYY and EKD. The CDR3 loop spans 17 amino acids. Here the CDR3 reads CACDTPRCGPETDKLIF. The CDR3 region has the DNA TGTGCCTGTGACACTCCGCGGTGTGGACCCGAAACCGATAAACTCATCTTT.

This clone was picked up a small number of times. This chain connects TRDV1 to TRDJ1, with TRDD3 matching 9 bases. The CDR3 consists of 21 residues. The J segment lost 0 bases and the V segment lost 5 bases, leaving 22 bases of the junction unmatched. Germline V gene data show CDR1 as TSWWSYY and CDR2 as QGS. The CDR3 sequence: CALGPSPSLYWGNKYTDKLIF. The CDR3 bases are TGTGCTCTTGGGCCCTCTCCATCCCTGTACTGGGGGAATAAGTACACCGATAAACTCATCTTT.

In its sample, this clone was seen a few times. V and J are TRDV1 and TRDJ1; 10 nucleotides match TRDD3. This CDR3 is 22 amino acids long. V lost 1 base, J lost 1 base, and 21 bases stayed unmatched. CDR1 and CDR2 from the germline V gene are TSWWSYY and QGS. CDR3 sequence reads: CALGERPPRPTRGIRITDKLIF. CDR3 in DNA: TGTGCTCTTGGGGAACGCCCACCCCGTCCTACCCGGGGGATACGGATCACCGATAAACTCATCTTT.

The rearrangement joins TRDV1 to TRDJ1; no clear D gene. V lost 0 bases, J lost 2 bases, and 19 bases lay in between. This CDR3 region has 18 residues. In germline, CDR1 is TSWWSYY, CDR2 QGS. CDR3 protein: CALGELGPLSPKTDKLIF. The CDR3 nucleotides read TGTGCTCTTGGGGAACTTGGCCCGCTATCCCCTAAAACCGATAAACTCATCTTT.

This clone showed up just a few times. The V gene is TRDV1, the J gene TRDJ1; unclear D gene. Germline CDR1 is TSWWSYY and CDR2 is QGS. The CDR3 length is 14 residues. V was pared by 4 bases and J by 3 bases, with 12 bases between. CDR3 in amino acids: CALGVLEEADKLIF. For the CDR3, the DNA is TGTGCTCTTGGGGTCCTCGAGGAGGCCGATAAACTCATCTTT.

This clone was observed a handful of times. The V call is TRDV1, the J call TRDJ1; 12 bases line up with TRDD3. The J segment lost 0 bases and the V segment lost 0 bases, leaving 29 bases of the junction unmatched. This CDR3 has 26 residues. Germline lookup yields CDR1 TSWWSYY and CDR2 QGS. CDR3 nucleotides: TGTGCTCTTGGGGAACTCGGTAAAGTGAAGGACGGTCTGGGGGATACGAGAGCTTTCTACACCGATAAACTCATCTTT. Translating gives CALGELGKVKDGLGDTRAFYTDKLIF.

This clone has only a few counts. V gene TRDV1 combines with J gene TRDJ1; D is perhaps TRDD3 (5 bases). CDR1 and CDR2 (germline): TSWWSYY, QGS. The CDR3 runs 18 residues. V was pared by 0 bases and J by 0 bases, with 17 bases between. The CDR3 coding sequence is TGTGCTCTTGGGGAACTCCCACCCGGTGGGGACAACACCGATAAACTCATCTTT. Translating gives CALGELPPGGDNTDKLIF.

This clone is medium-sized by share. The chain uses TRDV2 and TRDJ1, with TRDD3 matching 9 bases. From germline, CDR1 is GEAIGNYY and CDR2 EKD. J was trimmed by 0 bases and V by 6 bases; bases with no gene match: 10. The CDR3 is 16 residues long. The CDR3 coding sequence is TGTGCCTGTTTGTTACTGGGGGACAATAACACCGATAAACTCATCTTT. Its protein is CACLLLGDNNTDKLIF.

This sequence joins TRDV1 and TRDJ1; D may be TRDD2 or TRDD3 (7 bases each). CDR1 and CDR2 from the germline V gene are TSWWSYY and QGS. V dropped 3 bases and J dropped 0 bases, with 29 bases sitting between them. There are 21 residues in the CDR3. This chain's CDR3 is CALGEFLLLGESKGYTDKLIF. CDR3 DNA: TGTGCTCTTGGGGAGTTCCTACTGTTGGGGGAATCTAAGGGGTACACCGATAAACTCATCTTT.

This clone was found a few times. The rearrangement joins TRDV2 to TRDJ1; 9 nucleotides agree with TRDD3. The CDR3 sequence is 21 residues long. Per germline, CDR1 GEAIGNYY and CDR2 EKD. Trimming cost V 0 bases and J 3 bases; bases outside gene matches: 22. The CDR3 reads CACDTGIPFYQAGGLADKLIF. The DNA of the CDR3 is TGTGCCTGTGACACCGGTATACCCTTCTACCAGGCTGGGGGATTGGCCGATAAACTCATCTTT.

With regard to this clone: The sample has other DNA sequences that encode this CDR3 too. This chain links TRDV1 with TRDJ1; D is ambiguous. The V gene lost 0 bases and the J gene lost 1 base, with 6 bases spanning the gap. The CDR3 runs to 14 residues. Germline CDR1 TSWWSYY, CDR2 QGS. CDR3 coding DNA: TGTGCTCTTGGGGAACTTCTTCGCACCGATAAACTCATCTTT. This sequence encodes CALGELLRTDKLIF.

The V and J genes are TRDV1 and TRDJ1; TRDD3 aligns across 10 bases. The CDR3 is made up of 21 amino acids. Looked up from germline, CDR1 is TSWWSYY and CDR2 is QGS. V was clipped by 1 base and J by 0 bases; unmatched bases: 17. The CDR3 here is CALGERVPNYGGYWYTDKLIF. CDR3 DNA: TGTGCTCTTGGGGAACGTGTTCCTAACTATGGGGGATACTGGTACACCGATAAACTCATCTTT.

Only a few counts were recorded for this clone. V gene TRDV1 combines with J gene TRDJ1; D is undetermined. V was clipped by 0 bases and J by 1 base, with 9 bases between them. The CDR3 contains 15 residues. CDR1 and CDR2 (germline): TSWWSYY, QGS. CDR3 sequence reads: CALGELGAITDKLIF. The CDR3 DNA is TGTGCTCTTGGGGAACTAGGGGCGATCACCGATAAACTCATCTTT.

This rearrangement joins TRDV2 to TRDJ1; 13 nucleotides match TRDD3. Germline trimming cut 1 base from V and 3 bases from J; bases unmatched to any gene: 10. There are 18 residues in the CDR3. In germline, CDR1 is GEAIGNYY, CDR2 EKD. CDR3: CACDTSALGDTSADKLIF. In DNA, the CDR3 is TGTGCCTGTGACACATCGGCACTGGGGGATACGTCGGCCGATAAACTCATCTTT.

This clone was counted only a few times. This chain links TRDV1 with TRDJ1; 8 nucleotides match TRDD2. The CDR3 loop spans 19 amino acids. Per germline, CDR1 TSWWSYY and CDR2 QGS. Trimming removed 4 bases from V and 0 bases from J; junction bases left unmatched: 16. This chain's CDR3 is CALGVPSSYWTLYTDKLIF. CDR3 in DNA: TGTGCTCTTGGGGTGCCATCTTCCTACTGGACGCTGTACACCGATAAACTCATCTTT.

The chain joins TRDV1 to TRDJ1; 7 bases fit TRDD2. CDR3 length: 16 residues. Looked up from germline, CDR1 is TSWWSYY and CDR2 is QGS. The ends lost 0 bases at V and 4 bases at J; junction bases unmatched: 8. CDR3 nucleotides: TGTGCTCTTGGGGAACTGCATTCCTACCCTTTCGATAAACTCATCTTT. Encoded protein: CALGELHSYPFDKLIF.

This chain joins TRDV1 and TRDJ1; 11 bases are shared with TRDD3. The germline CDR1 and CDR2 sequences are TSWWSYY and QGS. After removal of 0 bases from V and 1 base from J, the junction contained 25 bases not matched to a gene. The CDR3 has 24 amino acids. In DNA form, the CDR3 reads TGTGCTCTTGGGGAACTGGTCTACAACAGCTGTCGACTGGGGGATAGTCCCTGCACCGATAAACTCATCTTT. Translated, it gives CALGELVYNSCRLGDSPCTDKLIF.

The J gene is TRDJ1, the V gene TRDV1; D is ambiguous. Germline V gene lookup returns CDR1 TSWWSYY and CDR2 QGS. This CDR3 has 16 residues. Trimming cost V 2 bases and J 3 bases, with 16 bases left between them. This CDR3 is CALGEGTLYTADKLIF. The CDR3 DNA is TGTGCTCTTGGGGAAGGGACTCTGTATACCGCCGATAAACTCATCTTT.

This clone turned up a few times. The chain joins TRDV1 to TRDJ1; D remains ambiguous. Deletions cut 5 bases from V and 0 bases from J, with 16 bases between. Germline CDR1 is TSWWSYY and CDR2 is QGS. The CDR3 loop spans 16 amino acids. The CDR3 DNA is TGTGCTCTTGGGAAATTCCCAGCGGAGTACACCGATAAACTCATCTTT. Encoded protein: CALGKFPAEYTDKLIF.

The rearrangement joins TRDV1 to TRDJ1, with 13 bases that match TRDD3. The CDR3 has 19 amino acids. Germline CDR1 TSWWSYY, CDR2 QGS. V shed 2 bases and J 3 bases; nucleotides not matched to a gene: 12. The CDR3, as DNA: TGTGCTCTTGGGGAATTCCGGAAAATACTGGGGGATACGCCCGATAAACTCATCTTT. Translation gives CALGEFRKILGDTPDKLIF.

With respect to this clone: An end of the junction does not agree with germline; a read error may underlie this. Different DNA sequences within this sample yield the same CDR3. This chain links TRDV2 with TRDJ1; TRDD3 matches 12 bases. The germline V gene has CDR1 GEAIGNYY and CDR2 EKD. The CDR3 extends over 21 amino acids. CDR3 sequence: CACDLLGRTPGGYAWADKLIF. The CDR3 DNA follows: TGTGCCTGTGACCTTCTGGGACGGACTCCTGGGGGATACGCGTGGGCCGATAAACTCATCTTC.

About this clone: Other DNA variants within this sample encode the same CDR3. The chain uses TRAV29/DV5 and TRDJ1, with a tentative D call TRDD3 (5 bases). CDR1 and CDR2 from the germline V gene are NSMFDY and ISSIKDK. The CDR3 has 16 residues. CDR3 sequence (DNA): TGTGCCGCCTCTACGTGGTTGGGGACCGACACCGATAAACTCATCTTT. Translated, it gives CAASTWLGTDTDKLIF.

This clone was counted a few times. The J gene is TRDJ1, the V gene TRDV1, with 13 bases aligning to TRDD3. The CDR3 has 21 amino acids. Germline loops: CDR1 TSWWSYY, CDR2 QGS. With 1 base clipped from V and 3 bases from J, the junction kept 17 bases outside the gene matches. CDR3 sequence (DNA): TGTGCTCTTGGGGAACAGGTCCTCGTACTGGGGGATACGCTTTCGTCCGATAAACTCATCTTT. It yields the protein CALGEQVLVLGDTLSSDKLIF.

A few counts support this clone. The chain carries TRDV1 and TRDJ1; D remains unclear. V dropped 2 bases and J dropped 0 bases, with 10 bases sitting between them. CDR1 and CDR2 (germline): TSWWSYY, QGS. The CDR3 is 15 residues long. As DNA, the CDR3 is TGTGCTCTTGGGGAATGCACCAAGTACACCGATAAACTCATCTTT. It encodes CALGECTKYTDKLIF.

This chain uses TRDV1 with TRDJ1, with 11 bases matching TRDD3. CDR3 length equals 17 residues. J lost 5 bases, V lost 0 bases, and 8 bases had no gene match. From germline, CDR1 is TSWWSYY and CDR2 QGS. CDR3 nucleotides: TGTGCTCTTGGGGAACTAGTTGGGGGATACGCTCGAGATAAACTCATCTTT. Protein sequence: CALGELVGGYARDKLIF.

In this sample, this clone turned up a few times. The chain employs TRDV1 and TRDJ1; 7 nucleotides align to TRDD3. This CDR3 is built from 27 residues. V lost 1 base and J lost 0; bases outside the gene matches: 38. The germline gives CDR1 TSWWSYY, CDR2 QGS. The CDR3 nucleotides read TGTGCTCTTGGGGAACGTGGTCCTAGTAGGGGTCGGGGGGATTTGAGTCAGACAGAAATGAACACCGATAAACTCATCTTT. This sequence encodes CALGERGPSRGRGDLSQTEMNTDKLIF.